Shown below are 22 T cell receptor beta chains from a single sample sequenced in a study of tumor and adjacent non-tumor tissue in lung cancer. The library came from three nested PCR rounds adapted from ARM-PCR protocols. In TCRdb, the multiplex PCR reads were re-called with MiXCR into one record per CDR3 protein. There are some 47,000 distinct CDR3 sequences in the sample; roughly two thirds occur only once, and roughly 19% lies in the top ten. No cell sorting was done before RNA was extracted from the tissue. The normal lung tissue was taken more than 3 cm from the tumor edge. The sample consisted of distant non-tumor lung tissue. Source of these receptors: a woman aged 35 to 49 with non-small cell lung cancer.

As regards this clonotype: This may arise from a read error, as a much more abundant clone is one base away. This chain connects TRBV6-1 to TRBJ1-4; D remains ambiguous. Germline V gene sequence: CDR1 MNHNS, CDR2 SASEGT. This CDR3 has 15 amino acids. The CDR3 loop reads CVSSEVYKHNEKLFF. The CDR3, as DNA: TGTGTCAGCAGTGAAGTGTACAAACATAATGAAAAACTGTTTTTT.

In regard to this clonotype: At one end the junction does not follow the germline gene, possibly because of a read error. The CDR3 loop is CASTLAGCTDRQYF. The DNA of the CDR3 is TGTGCCAGCACCCTAGCGGGATGTACAGATAGGCAGTATTTT. J is TRBJ2-3 and V is TRBV7-8, with 9 bases fitting TRBD2. Germline V gene lookup returns CDR1 SGHVS and CDR2 FQNEAQ. The CDR3 extends over 14 amino acids. Supplemented by reference TRBV7-8 and TRBJ2-3, the full variable domain reads GAGVSQSPRYKVAKRGQDVALRCDPISGHVSLFWYQQALGQGPEFLTYFQNEAQLDKSGLPSDRFFAERPEGSVSTLKIQRTQQEDSAVYLCASTLAGCTDRQYFGPGTRLTVL.

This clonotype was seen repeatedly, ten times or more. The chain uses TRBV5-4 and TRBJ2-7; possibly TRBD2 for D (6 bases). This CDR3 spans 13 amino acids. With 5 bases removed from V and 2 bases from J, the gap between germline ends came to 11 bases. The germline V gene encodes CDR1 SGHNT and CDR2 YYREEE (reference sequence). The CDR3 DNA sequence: TGTGCCAGCAGGCGGGACTCGACCTACGAGCAGTACTTC. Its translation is CASRRDSTYEQYF.

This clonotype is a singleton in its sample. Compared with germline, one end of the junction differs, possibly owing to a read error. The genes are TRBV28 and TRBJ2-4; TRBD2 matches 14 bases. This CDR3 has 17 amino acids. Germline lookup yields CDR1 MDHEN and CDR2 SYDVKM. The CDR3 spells CASNLTSGRGAKNIPYF. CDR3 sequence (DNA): TGTGCCAGCAATTTGACTAGCGGGAGGGGGGCCAAAAACATTCCGTACTTC.

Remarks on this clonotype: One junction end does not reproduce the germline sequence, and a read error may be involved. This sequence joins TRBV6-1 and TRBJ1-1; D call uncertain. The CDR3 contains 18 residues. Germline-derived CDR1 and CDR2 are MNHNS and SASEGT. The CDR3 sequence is CASSESLSPPALNTEASF. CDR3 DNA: TGTGCCAGCAGTGAAAGTCTGAGTCCGCCAGCGCTCAACACTGAAGCTTCCTTT.

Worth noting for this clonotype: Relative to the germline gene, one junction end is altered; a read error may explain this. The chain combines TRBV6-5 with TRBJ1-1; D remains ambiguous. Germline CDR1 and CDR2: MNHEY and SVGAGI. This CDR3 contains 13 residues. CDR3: CSSCNGPAQGAFF. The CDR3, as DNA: TGTTCCAGCTGCAATGGGCCAGCTCAAGGAGCTTTCTTT.

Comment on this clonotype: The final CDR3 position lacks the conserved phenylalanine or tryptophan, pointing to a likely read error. CDR3 protein: CSVWGVSIDTQYL. The CDR3 DNA reads as TGCAGCGTTTGGGGGGTTTCCATAGATACGCAGTATTTA. The chain couples TRBV29-1 to TRBJ2-3; TRBD2 might be the D (6 bases). The germline V and J ends were trimmed by 5 bases and 5 bases, with 14 bases remaining between them. The CDR3 runs 13 residues. Per the germline V gene, CDR1 is SQVTM and CDR2 is ANQGSEA.

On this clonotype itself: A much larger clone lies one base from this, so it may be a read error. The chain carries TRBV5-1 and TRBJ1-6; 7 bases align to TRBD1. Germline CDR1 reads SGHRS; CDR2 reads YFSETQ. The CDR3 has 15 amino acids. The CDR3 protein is CANSLEGARDSPLHF. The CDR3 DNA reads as TGCGCCAACAGCTTGGAGGGGGCGCGGGATTCACCCCTCCACTTT.

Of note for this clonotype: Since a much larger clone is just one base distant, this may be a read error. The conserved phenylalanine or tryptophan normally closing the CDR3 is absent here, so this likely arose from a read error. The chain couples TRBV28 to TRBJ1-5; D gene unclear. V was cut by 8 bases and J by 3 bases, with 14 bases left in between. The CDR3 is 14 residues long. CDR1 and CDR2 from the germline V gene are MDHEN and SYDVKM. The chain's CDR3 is CASRTDGNNQPQHI. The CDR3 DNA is TGTGCCAGCCGGACGGATGGGAACAATCAGCCCCAGCATATT.

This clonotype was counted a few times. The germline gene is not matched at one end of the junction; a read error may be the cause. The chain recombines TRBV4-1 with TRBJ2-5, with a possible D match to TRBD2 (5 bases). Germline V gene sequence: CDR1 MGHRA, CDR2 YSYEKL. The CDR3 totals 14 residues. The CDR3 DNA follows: TGCGCCAGCAGCCAAGTGAGAGGGAAGGAGACCCGGTACTTC. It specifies CASSQVRGKETRYF.

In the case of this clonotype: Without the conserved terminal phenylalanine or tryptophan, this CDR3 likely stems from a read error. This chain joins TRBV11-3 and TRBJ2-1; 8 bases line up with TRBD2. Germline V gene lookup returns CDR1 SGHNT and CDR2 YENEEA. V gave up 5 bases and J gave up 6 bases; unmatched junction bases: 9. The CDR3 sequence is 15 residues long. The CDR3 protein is CASSLAGQAANEQFL. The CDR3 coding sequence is TGTGCCAGCAGCCTAGCGGGCCAGGCTGCCAATGAGCAGTTCCTC.

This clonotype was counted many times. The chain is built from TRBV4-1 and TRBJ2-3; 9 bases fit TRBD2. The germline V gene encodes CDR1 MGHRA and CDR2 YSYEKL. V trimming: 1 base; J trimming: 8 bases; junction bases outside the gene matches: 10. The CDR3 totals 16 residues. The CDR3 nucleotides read TGCGCCAGCAGCCAAGCCGCGGGAGGGGTACTTGGTACGCAGTATTTT. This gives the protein CASSQAAGGVLGTQYF.

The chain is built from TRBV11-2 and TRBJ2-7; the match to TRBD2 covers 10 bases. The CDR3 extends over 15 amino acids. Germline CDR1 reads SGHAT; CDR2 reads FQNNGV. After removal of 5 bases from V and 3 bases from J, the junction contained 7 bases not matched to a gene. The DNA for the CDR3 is TGTGCCAGCAGCATGACTAGCGGGTGGGGCTACGAGCAGTACTTC. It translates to CASSMTSGWGYEQYF.

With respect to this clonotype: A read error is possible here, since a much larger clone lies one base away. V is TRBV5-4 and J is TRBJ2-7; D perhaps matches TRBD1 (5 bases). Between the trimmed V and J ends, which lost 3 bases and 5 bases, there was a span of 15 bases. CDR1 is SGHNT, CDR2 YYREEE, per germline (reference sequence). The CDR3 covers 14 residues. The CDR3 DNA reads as TGTGCCAGCAGCTGGGGCAGAAGAACCCACGAGCAGTACTTC. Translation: CASSWGRRTHEQYF.

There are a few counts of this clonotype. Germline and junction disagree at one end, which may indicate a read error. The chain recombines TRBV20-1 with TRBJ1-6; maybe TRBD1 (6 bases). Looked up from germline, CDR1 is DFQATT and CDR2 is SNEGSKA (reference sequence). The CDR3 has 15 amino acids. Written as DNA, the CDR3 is TGCAGTGCCAGGGGCCGGACGGCTTATAATTCACCCCCCCACTTT. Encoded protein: CSARGRTAYNSPPHF.

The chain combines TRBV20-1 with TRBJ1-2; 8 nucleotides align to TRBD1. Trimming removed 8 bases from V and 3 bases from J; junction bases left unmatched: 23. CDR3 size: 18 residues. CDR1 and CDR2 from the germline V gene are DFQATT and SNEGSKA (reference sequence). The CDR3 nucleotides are TGCAGTCCCCTGGGACAGGCCAGCGATACGCCTGTCTACTATGGCTACACCTTC. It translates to CSPLGQASDTPVYYGYTF.

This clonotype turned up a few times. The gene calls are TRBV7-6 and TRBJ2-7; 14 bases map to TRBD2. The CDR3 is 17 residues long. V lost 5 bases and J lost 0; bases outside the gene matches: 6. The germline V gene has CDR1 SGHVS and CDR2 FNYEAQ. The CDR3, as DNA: TGTGCCAGCAGCGTAGAGGGACTAGCGGGGGCCTCCTACGAGCAGTACTTC. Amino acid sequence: CASSVEGLAGASYEQYF. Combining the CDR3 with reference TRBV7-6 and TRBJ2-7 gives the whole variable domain GAGVSQSPRYKVTKRGQDVALRCDPISGHVSLYWYRQALGQGPEFLTYFNYEAQQDKSGLPNDRFSAERPEGSISTLTIQRTEQRDSAMYRCASSVEGLAGASYEQYFGPGTRLTVT.

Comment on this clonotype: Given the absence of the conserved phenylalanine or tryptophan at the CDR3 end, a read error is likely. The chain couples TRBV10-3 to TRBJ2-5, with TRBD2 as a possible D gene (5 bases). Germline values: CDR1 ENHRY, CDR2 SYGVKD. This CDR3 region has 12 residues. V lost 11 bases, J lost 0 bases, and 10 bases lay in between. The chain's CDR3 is CAPVEDQETQYI. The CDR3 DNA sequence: TGTGCCCCCGTGGAGGACCAAGAGACCCAGTACATC.

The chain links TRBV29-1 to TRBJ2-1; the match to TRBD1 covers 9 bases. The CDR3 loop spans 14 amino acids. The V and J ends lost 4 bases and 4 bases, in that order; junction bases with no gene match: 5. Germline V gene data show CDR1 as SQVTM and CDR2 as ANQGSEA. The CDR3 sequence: CSVVAGTGYNEQFF. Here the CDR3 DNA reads TGCAGCGTTGTGGCCGGGACAGGGTACAATGAGCAGTTCTTC.

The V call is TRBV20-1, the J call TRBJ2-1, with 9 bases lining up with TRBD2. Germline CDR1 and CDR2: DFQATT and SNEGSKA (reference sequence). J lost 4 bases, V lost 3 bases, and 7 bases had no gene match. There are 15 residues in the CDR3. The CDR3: CSAREREDSYNEQFF. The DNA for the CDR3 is TGCAGTGCTAGGGAGCGGGAGGACAGTTACAATGAGCAGTTCTTC.

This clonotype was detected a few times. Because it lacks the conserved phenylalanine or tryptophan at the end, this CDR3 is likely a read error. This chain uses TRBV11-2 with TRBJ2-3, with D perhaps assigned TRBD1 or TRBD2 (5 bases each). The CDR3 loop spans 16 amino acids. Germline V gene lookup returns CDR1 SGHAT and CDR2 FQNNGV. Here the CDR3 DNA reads TGTGCCACCAGCTTAGAGGGGAGACTGAAGATGGATACGCAGTATATT. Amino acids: CATSLEGRLKMDTQYI.

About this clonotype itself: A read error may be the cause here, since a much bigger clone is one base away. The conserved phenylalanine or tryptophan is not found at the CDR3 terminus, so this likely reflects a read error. The CDR3 reads CASSKNRDNSPLHL. CDR3 sequence (DNA): TGTGCCAGCAGTAAAAACAGGGATAATTCACCCCTCCACCTT. The chain uses TRBV28 and TRBJ1-6; D is perhaps TRBD1 (6 bases). Germline V gene sequence: CDR1 MDHEN, CDR2 SYDVKM. The CDR3 has 14 amino acids. The V gene lost 5 bases and the J gene lost 5 bases, with 10 bases spanning the gap.